This entry lists 11 T cell receptor beta chains sequenced from one sample in a study of regulatory T cells in long-lasting Graves disease. Building of the TCR beta libraries involved iRepertoire HTBI primers and Arm-PCR of CDR3 regions. TCRdb reprocessed the multiplex PCR reads via MiXCR and lists one record per CDR3 protein. This table has 350,000 to 550,000 distinct CDR3 sequences, 11% to 15% appearing once. As to time point: newly diagnosed GD, antithyroid drugs for less than 3 months. The authors made the TCR library using RNA they extracted from PBMCs. Another study also made use of these data, one on T cells in Graves' hyperthyroidism and ophthalmopathy.

This sample comprised peripheral blood mononuclear cells (PBMCs), obtained at new diagnosis, from a patient treated with antithyroid drugs. The receptors come from a woman aged 45-60 years with Graves disease.

This clonotype appeared many times. The V and J genes are TRBV5-1 and TRBJ2-4, with 7 bases lining up with TRBD1. The germline V gene has CDR1 SGHRS and CDR2 YFSETQ. The CDR3 is 17 residues long. Unmatched junction bases numbered 10, after V lost 4 bases and J lost 0 bases. This CDR3 is CASSPTGSGGAKNIQYF. CDR3 DNA sequence: TGCGCCAGCAGCCCAACGGGTTCAGGGGGAGCCAAAAACATTCAGTACTTC.

This clonotype showed up many times. This chain joins TRBV11-2 and TRBJ2-1; D is perhaps TRBD1 (5 bases). Germline V gene lookup returns CDR1 SGHAT and CDR2 FQNNGV. CDR3 size: 15 residues. V was cut by 5 bases and J by 0 bases, with 11 bases left in between. The DNA of the CDR3 is TGTGCCAGCAGCCCCAGGGTACTCTCCTACAATGAGCAGTTCTTC. Protein product: CASSPRVLSYNEQFF.

This clonotype came up many times. This chain uses TRBV5-1 with TRBJ2-3; 10 nucleotides align to TRBD1. CDR1 is SGHRS, CDR2 YFSETQ, per germline. Germline trimming cut 0 bases from V and 6 bases from J; bases unmatched to any gene: 7. CDR3 length: 16 amino acids. CDR3 region: CASSLALDRGSDTQYF. The CDR3 DNA reads as TGCGCCAGCAGCTTGGCGTTGGACAGGGGGTCGGATACGCAGTATTTT.

Ten or more counts support this clonotype. The chain recombines TRBV3-1 with TRBJ2-7; 7 positions agree with TRBD1. There are 12 residues in the CDR3. J gave up 5 bases and V 4 bases, and 2 bases lay outside the gene matches. The germline V gene has CDR1 LGHDT and CDR2 YNNKEL (reference sequence). DNA for the CDR3: TGTGCCAGCAGCCTGGGGACAGACGAGCAGTACTTC. Amino acid sequence: CASSLGTDEQYF.

This clonotype was seen at least ten times. The genes are TRBV12-3 or TRBV12-4 and TRBJ2-1, with 11 bases lining up with TRBD1. Trimming cost V 7 bases and J 7 bases; bases outside gene matches: 18. The CDR3 is 18 amino acids. The CDR3 protein is CASTPTGGGQGAMNEQFF. For the CDR3, the DNA is TGTGCCAGCACCCCCACCGGGGGAGGACAGGGGGCAATGAATGAGCAGTTCTTC.

In its sample, this clonotype was seen many times. The chain combines TRBV10-3 with TRBJ2-7; D unresolved. V was trimmed by 6 bases and J by 0 bases, leaving 9 bases between them. The germline gives CDR1 ENHRY, CDR2 SYGVKD. This CDR3 has 13 residues. CDR3 amino acids: CAIRTSNSYEQYF. CDR3 DNA: TGTGCCATCAGGACAAGCAACTCCTACGAGCAGTACTTC.

This clonotype was observed a handful of times. The chain joins TRBV30 to TRBJ1-4, with TRBD1 matching over 8 bases. The germline CDR1 and CDR2 sequences are GTSNPN and SVGIG (reference sequence). CDR3 length equals 14 residues. V lost 3 bases, J lost 8 bases, and 8 bases stayed unmatched. The CDR3 region has the DNA TGTGCCTGGAGGTCGACAGGGGAGGAAGAAAAACTGTTTTTT. Translation: CAWRSTGEEEKLFF. The variable domain in full, completed from reference TRBV30 and TRBJ1-4, reads SQTIHQWPATLVQPVGSPLSLECTVEGTSNPNLYWYRQAAGRGLQLLFYSVGIGQISSEVPQNLSASRPQDRQFILSSKKLLLSDSGFYLCAWRSTGEEEKLFFGSGTQLSVL.

Many counts were recorded for this clonotype. The genes are TRBV12-3 or TRBV12-4 and TRBJ2-7; 10 bases are shared with TRBD2. The CDR3 runs to 15 residues. The V segment lost 4 bases and the J segment 1 base; nucleotides outside the gene matches: 4. The CDR3 sequence is CASSSGTSDSYEQYF. CDR3 DNA: TGTGCCAGCAGTTCCGGGACTAGCGATTCCTACGAGCAGTACTTC.

This chain links TRBV4-1 with TRBJ2-3; TRBD1 matches 8 bases. In germline, CDR1 is MGHRA, CDR2 YSYEKL. The CDR3 totals 17 residues. The V and J ends lost 3 bases and 4 bases, in that order; junction bases with no gene match: 12. This chain's CDR3 is CASSHYSPGQVPDTQYF. Written as DNA, the CDR3 is TGCGCCAGCAGCCATTACTCACCGGGACAGGTTCCAGATACGCAGTATTTT.

This clonotype was recorded at least ten times. This chain links TRBV29-1 with TRBJ2-2, with D possibly TRBD1 on 5 matching bases. The CDR3 is 13 residues long. Germline CDR1 reads SQVTM; CDR2 reads ANQGSEA. The germline V and J ends were trimmed by 0 bases and 9 bases, with 11 bases remaining between them. CDR3 DNA sequence: TGCAGCGTTGAAGATCTTCAGGGAAGGGAGCTGTTTTTT. Translating it yields CSVEDLQGRELFF.

This clonotype was observed many times. The chain recombines TRBV3-1 with TRBJ2-3, with 9 bases fitting TRBD2. J was trimmed by 3 bases and V by 0 bases; bases with no gene match: 1. The CDR3 totals 15 residues. In germline, CDR1 is LGHDT, CDR2 YNNKEL (reference sequence). CDR3 DNA: TGTGCCAGCAGCCAAGATAGCGGGAGTACAGATACGCAGTATTTT. It encodes CASSQDSGSTDTQYF.